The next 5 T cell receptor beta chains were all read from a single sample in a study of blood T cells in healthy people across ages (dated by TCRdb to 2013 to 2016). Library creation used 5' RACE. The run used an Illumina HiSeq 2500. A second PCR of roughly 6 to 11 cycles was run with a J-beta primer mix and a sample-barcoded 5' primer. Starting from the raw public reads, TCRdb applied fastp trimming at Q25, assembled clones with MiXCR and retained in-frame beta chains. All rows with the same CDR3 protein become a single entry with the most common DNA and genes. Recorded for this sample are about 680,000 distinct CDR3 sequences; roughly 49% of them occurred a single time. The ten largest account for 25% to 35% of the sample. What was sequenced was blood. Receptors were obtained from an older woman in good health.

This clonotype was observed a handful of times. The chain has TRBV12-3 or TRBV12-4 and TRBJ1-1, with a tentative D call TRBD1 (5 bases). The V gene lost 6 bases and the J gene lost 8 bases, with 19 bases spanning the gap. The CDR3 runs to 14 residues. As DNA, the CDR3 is TGTGCCAGCAGGGTTGGGACCGTGGAAGGAGAAGCTTTCTTT. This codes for CASRVGTVEGEAFF.

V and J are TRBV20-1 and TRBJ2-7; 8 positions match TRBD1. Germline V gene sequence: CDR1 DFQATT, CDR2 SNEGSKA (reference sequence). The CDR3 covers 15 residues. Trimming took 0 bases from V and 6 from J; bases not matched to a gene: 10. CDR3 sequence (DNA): TGCAGTGCTAGAGATCCCGACAGGGGAGACGGCGAGCAGTACTTC. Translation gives CSARDPDRGDGEQYF.

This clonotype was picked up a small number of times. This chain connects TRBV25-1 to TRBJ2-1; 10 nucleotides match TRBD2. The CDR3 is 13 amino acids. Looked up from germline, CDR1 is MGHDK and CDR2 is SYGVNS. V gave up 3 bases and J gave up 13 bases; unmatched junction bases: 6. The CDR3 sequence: CASSDLAGDRQFF. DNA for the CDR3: TGTGCCAGCAGTGACCTAGCGGGAGACCGTCAGTTCTTC.

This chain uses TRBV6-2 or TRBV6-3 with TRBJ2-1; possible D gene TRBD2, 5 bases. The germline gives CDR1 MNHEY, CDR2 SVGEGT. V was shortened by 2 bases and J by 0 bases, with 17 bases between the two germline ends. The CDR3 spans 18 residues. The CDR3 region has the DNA TGTGCCAGCAGTTACGTTTCGTCGTTGAGCGGCTCCTACAATGAGCAGTTCTTC. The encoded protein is CASSYVSSLSGSYNEQFF.

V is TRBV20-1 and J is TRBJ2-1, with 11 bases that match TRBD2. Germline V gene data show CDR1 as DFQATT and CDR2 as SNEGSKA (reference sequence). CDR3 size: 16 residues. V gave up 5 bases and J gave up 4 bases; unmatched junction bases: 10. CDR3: CSAHNSGRVRYNEQFF. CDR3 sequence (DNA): TGCAGTGCTCATAATAGCGGGAGGGTAAGATACAATGAGCAGTTCTTC.